A single sample is the source of the 26 T cell receptor beta chains below, sequenced in a study of blood T cell repertoires in COVID-19. Libraries were prepared by immunoSEQ multiplex PCR; TCRdb keeps only in-frame clonotypes and omits some of them. Of a few hundred thousand clones in the sample, more than 85% were seen once. Sequenced material: PBMCs or T cells enriched from blood (not recorded which). All receptors derive from a woman aged 30 to 39 who had recovered from COVID-19.

J is TRBJ2-7 and V is TRBV28; the D gene is possibly TRBD1 (6 bases). The CDR3 sequence is 15 residues long. With 7 bases removed from V and 2 bases from J, the gap between germline ends came to 18 bases. CDR1 and CDR2 from the germline V gene are MDHEN and SYDVKM. CDR3 bases: TGTGCCAGCATAGGGGGAGATAGAGCCACCTACGAGCAGTACTTC. Protein sequence: CASIGGDRATYEQYF.

The chain couples TRBV2 to TRBJ1-1; no firm D call. Germline CDR1 and CDR2: SNHLY and FYNNEI. Trimming took 4 bases from V and 4 from J, leaving 16 bases between them. This CDR3 spans 15 amino acids. The CDR3 is CASSGSRGGFTEAFF. CDR3 bases: TGTGCCAGCAGTGGGTCACGGGGTGGGTTCACTGAAGCTTTCTTT.

This clone was detected only once. The chain has TRBV20-1 and TRBJ1-6, with unresolved D. Trimming cost V 3 bases and J 13 bases, with 7 bases left between them. There are 10 residues in the CDR3. Per the germline V gene, CDR1 is DFQATT and CDR2 is SNEGSKA (reference sequence). CDR3 in DNA: TGCAGTGCTAGCCAGGTCCCCCTCCACTTT. It encodes CSASQVPLHF.

The chain has TRBV7-9 and TRBJ1-2, with 8 bases matching TRBD1. Germline CDR1 and CDR2: SEHNR and FQNEAQ (reference sequence). After removal of 3 bases from V and 8 bases from J, the junction contained 5 bases not matched to a gene. The CDR3 runs to 13 residues. This CDR3 reads CASSLYRGDGYTF. DNA of the CDR3: TGTGCCAGCAGCTTGTACAGGGGGGACGGCTACACCTTC.

The rearrangement joins TRBV12-3 or TRBV12-4 to TRBJ2-4, with D possibly being TRBD2 (7 bases). The CDR3 contains 13 residues. V was trimmed by 10 bases and J by 3 bases, leaving 13 bases between them. The CDR3, as DNA: TGTGCCACCCGGGGGGCCGGCAAAAACATTCAGTACTTC. Its translation is CATRGAGKNIQYF.

The gene calls are TRBV19 and TRBJ1-4, with 7 bases lining up with TRBD1. CDR1 and CDR2 from the germline V gene are LNHDA and SQIVND (reference sequence). Trimming cost V 6 bases and J 0 bases; bases outside gene matches: 4. CDR3 size: 15 residues. CDR3 amino acids: CASRTDRATNEKLFF. CDR3 nucleotides: TGTGCCAGTAGAACTGACAGGGCAACTAATGAAAAACTGTTTTTT.

The gene calls are TRBV19 and TRBJ2-3, with 9 bases that match TRBD2. Germline lookup yields CDR1 LNHDA and CDR2 SQIVND (reference sequence). There are 14 residues in the CDR3. Unmatched junction bases numbered 6, after V lost 7 bases and J lost 4 bases. The DNA for the CDR3 is TGTGCCAGTAAGAGCGGGGGGTGGGCAGATACGCAGTATTTT. This gives the protein CASKSGGWADTQYF.

The chain recombines TRBV27 with TRBJ1-2, with D perhaps matching TRBD1 (6 bases). The V gene lost 0 bases and the J gene lost 5 bases, with 16 bases spanning the gap. The CDR3 loop spans 16 amino acids. CDR1 is MNHEY, CDR2 SMNVEV, per germline (reference sequence). The CDR3 nucleotides are TGTGCCAGCAGTTTATCCCGGACAGCCGGCCTTTATGGCTACACCTTC. It yields the protein CASSLSRTAGLYGYTF.

The V and J genes are TRBV27 and TRBJ2-3, with D possibly being TRBD2 (6 bases). V was pared by 3 bases and J by 4 bases, with 11 bases between. CDR1 and CDR2 from the germline V gene are MNHEY and SMNVEV (reference sequence). The CDR3 sequence is 14 residues long. The DNA of the CDR3 is TGTGCCAGCAGTTTGGGGACTCCCGCAGATACGCAGTATTTT. Its translation is CASSLGTPADTQYF.

The gene calls are TRBV6-5 and TRBJ2-7; D may be TRBD1 (5 bases). This CDR3 is 13 amino acids long. Germline values: CDR1 MNHEY, CDR2 SVGAGI. The V end was cut by 5 bases, the J end by 3 bases, with 11 bases between. The CDR3: CASSPDSYYEQYF. CDR3 DNA: TGTGCCAGCAGTCCCGACAGCTACTACGAGCAGTACTTC.

The chain employs TRBV2 and TRBJ2-3, with 9 nucleotides matching TRBD2. Trimming cost V 5 bases and J 1 base; bases outside gene matches: 4. The CDR3 length is 15 residues. Per germline, CDR1 SNHLY and CDR2 FYNNEI. Written as DNA, the CDR3 is TGTGCCAGCAGTATCGGGACTAGCCGCACAGATACGCAGTATTTT. Protein product: CASSIGTSRTDTQYF.

The chain links TRBV11-2 to TRBJ2-2; no reliable D call. Germline assignment: CDR1 SGHAT and CDR2 FQNNGV. With 5 bases removed from V and 7 bases from J, the gap between germline ends came to 17 bases. The CDR3 extends over 15 amino acids. The CDR3 nucleotides read TGTGCCAGCAGCCTCGATTGGATGCGGAACGGGGAGCTGTTTTTT. As protein: CASSLDWMRNGELFF.

The chain couples TRBV6-2 or TRBV6-3 to TRBJ2-3, with a possible D match to TRBD2 (5 bases). V was trimmed by 5 bases and J by 6 bases, leaving 12 bases between them. This CDR3 has 13 amino acids. CDR1 and CDR2 (germline): MNHEY, SVGEGT. The CDR3 here is CASSLRERDTQYF. The CDR3 DNA reads as TGTGCCAGCAGTCTAAGGGAGAGGGATACGCAGTATTTT.

The chain couples TRBV12-3 or TRBV12-4 to TRBJ1-1, with 7 bases identical to TRBD1. Trimming removed 6 bases from V and 4 bases from J; junction bases left unmatched: 5. The CDR3 runs to 13 residues. The CDR3 spells CASSRRQGTEAFF. CDR3 sequence (DNA): TGTGCCAGCAGCCGTAGACAGGGCACTGAAGCTTTCTTT.

This chain joins TRBV9 and TRBJ1-2; TRBD1 aligns across 7 bases. V lost 0 bases and J lost 2; bases outside the gene matches: 1. The CDR3 runs to 14 residues. Germline CDR1 is SGDLS and CDR2 is YYNGEE. CDR3 DNA: TGTGCCAGCAGCGTAGGGACAGGAAACTATGGCTACACCTTC. This codes for CASSVGTGNYGYTF.

This rearrangement joins TRBV27 to TRBJ2-3, with 10 nucleotides matching TRBD1. Germline values: CDR1 MNHEY, CDR2 SMNVEV (reference sequence). V trimming: 0 bases; J trimming: 7 bases; junction bases outside the gene matches: 4. This CDR3 contains 15 residues. CDR3 DNA sequence: TGTGCCAGCAGTTTATCGATGGACAGGGGGAATACGCAGTATTTT. It codes for CASSLSMDRGNTQYF.

The chain is built from TRBV7-2 and TRBJ1-1, with a possible D match to TRBD1 (6 bases). The germline V and J ends were trimmed by 10 bases and 1 base, with 19 bases remaining between them. The CDR3 spans 15 residues. Looked up from germline, CDR1 is SGHTA and CDR2 is FQGNSA. The CDR3, as DNA: TGTGCCAACGTAAACAGGGCCCGGGGGAACACTGAAGCTTTCTTT. It specifies CANVNRARGNTEAFF.

CDR3 DNA: TGCAGTGCCCAGGGGTGGGACGAGCAGTACTTC. Translating gives CSAQGWDEQYF. The chain is built from TRBV20-1 and TRBJ2-7; a possible D gene is TRBD1 (6 bases). Germline V gives CDR1 DFQATT, CDR2 SNEGSKA (reference sequence). This CDR3 region has 11 residues. V was shortened by 6 bases and J by 5 bases, with 11 bases between the two germline ends.

The V and J genes are TRBV18 and TRBJ1-5; D is unresolved. This CDR3 comprises 13 residues. V lost 6 bases and J lost 0, with 6 bases in between. The germline V gene has CDR1 KGHSH and CDR2 LQKENI. CDR3 loop: CASSRSSNQPQHF. The CDR3 DNA reads TGTGCCAGCTCGCGAAGTAGCAATCAGCCCCAGCATTTT.

V usage is TRBV4-3 and J usage is TRBJ1-2; 8 bases agree with TRBD1. CDR1 is LGHNA, CDR2 YSLEER, per germline. V trimming: 1 base; J trimming: 6 bases; junction bases outside the gene matches: 10. This CDR3 comprises 16 residues. The CDR3 spells CASSQGTGRLENGYTF. Here the CDR3 DNA reads TGCGCCAGCAGCCAAGGGACAGGGAGGCTCGAAAATGGCTACACCTTC.

The chain uses TRBV25-1 and TRBJ2-5; TRBD1 is a possible D gene (6 bases). CDR1 is MGHDK, CDR2 SYGVNS, per germline. This CDR3 is built from 14 residues. Trimming stripped 3 bases from V and 5 bases from J, with 13 bases between. The CDR3 nucleotides read TGTGCCAGCAGTGACCCCCAGGGGACGGAGACCCAGTACTTC. It yields the protein CASSDPQGTETQYF.

CDR3 loop: CATSDSGTSVREQYF. CDR3 bases: TGTGCCACCAGTGACTCCGGGACTAGCGTTCGCGAGCAGTACTTC. This rearrangement joins TRBV24-1 to TRBJ2-7; 10 nucleotides match TRBD2. Germline trimming cut 4 bases from V and 6 bases from J; bases unmatched to any gene: 8. The CDR3 runs to 15 residues. CDR1 KGHDR and CDR2 SFDVKD come from the germline V gene.

To note about this clone: This specimen includes other DNA sequences encoding the same CDR3. V gene TRBV11-2 combines with J gene TRBJ1-1; no clear D. The CDR3 has 13 amino acids. CDR1 and CDR2 from the germline V gene are SGHAT and FQNNGV. V was cut by 1 base and J by 4 bases, with 7 bases left in between. This chain's CDR3 is CASSLVEGTEAFF. CDR3 coding DNA: TGTGCCAGCAGCTTAGTAGAGGGCACTGAAGCTTTCTTT.

The V call is TRBV6-6, the J call TRBJ2-1; 8 bases are shared with TRBD1. This CDR3 spans 15 amino acids. Germline V lookup: CDR1 MNHNY, CDR2 SVGAGI (reference sequence). The V gene end was trimmed by 0 bases and the J gene end by 9 bases; junction bases not matched to a gene: 7. The CDR3 DNA reads as TGTGCCAGCAGTTACTCCGGGGCAGGGGGCTTTGAGCAGTTCTTC. Amino acids: CASSYSGAGGFEQFF.

V gene TRBV30 combines with J gene TRBJ1-4; D possibly corresponds to TRBD1 (5 bases). The CDR3 has 15 amino acids. From germline, CDR1 is GTSNPN and CDR2 SVGIG (reference sequence). Trimming removed 7 bases at V and 7 bases at J, with 22 bases between. The CDR3 sequence: CASRRDSKESEKLFF. CDR3 in DNA: TGTGCCTCCCGACGGGACTCTAAGGAAAGTGAAAAACTGTTTTTT.

This clone was seen once. V usage is TRBV27 and J usage is TRBJ1-2; possibly TRBD1 for D (6 bases). Germline assignment: CDR1 MNHEY and CDR2 SMNVEV (reference sequence). There are 16 residues in the CDR3. Deletions cut 6 bases from V and 8 bases from J, with 25 bases between. The CDR3 DNA follows: TGTGCCAGCAGCCCTACTCGTCCCACAGGGTTCGTGGGCTACACCTTC. This sequence encodes CASSPTRPTGFVGYTF.